This is a list of T cell receptor beta chains from one sample in a study of tumor-infiltrating lymphocytes in primary liver carcinoma. TCRdb re-called the multiplex PCR reads through MiXCR, storing one row per CDR3 protein. The data hold about 75,000 distinct CDR3 sequences, with about three quarters observed a single time. The specimen was tumor-adjacent normal liver tissue. The receptors were sampled from a man aged 40-50 years with primary liver carcinoma and hepatitis B virus infection. CDR3s include the opening cysteine and the closing phenylalanine or tryptophan. The D gene is left open where the match is weak.

cdr3_aa	v_call	j_call	d_call
CASSLGRQDTRGSYNEQFF	TRBV11-3	TRBJ2-1	NA
CASSYLAGSTDTQYF	TRBV6-6	TRBJ2-3	NA
CASSLGPANTGELFF	TRBV7-3	TRBJ2-2	NA
CASLPPGVYTGELFF	TRBV11-2	TRBJ2-2	NA
CATSDSRGQGGETQYF	TRBV24-1	TRBJ2-5	NA
CASSHPDRYDEQFF	TRBV4-1	TRBJ2-1	NA
CTNSQDYRDYGYTF	TRBV4-1	TRBJ1-2	NA
CANRPEGRLSQYGYTF	TRBV7-9	TRBJ1-2	NA
CASSLDRLAMGFF	TRBV11-2	TRBJ2-1	NA
CSISGTGASDTQYF	TRBV29-1	TRBJ2-3	TRBD1
CAISDAGTPNTEAFF	TRBV10-3	TRBJ1-1	NA
CTSSLMCDNELFF	TRBV11-3	TRBJ2-1	NA
CASSLVDNTEALF	TRBV11-2	TRBJ1-1	NA
CASTPRGMPQQQPVYERYF	TRBV28	TRBJ2-7	NA
CASSVPGHSTRGDEQFF	TRBV9	TRBJ2-1	NA
CASSLDGPYTGELFF	TRBV11-1	TRBJ2-2	NA